These 17 T cell receptor beta chains originate from one sample sequenced in a study of technical replicates of blood from a handful of donors listed by TCRdb under 2017. Libraries were made using the immunoSEQ multiplex PCR assay. This immuneACCESS table, as held by TCRdb, lists in-frame sequences with V and J called but not all clones. Of the missing ones, under half trace to an unresolved V gene in checked studies; the others have no known cause. Here the sample has approximately 100,000 clones; 95% occur a single time. The top ten constitute approximately 0.23% of the sample. The source material was T cells isolated from PBMCs. The receptors were gathered from a human donor in good health.

This chain joins TRBV7-9 and TRBJ1-2, with D perhaps TRBD1 (5 bases). Germline V gives CDR1 SEHNR, CDR2 FQNEAQ (reference sequence). V lost 8 bases and J 8 bases, leaving 21 bases between the germline ends. CDR3 length: 14 residues. CDR3 bases: TGTGCCAGCCCCTCTCCTCTCGGGGGTAGAGGCTACACCTTC. Its translation: CASPSPLGGRGYTF.

V usage is TRBV5-4 and J usage is TRBJ1-2; TRBD1 is a possible D gene (6 bases). The germline V gene has CDR1 SGHNT and CDR2 YYREEE (reference sequence). Deletions cut 10 bases from V and 7 bases from J, with 17 bases between. The CDR3 contains 12 residues. The CDR3 is CAESGGAGGYTF. CDR3 nucleotide sequence: TGTGCCGAGTCGGGGGGCGCGGGTGGCTACACCTTC.

The genes are TRBV10-3 and TRBJ2-3; D unresolved. This CDR3 has 14 amino acids. V was clipped by 5 bases and J by 0 bases, with 9 bases between them. Germline V gene sequence: CDR1 ENHRY, CDR2 SYGVKD. CDR3 sequence (DNA): TGTGCCATCAGTCCAGCGACTAGCACAGATACGCAGTATTTT. Protein product: CAISPATSTDTQYF.

J is TRBJ2-7 and V is TRBV15; TRBD1 might be the D (5 bases). V was shortened by 0 bases and J by 3 bases, with 9 bases between the two germline ends. The CDR3 spans 14 residues. Germline V gene sequence: CDR1 LNHNV, CDR2 YYDKDF (reference sequence). The CDR3 bases are TGTGCCACCAGCAGAGATATAGGGGACTACGAGCAGTACTTC. It encodes CATSRDIGDYEQYF.

The genes are TRBV19 and TRBJ2-3; 8 bases line up with TRBD1. The CDR3 runs 16 residues. The V gene end was trimmed by 5 bases and the J gene end by 2 bases; junction bases not matched to a gene: 9. Germline V lookup: CDR1 LNHDA, CDR2 SQIVND (reference sequence). The CDR3: CASSERDRGFTDTQYF. The CDR3 DNA reads as TGTGCCAGTAGTGAAAGAGACAGGGGATTCACAGATACGCAGTATTTT.

The chain has TRBV29-1 and TRBJ1-1; D might be TRBD1 (6 bases). Between the trimmed V and J ends, which lost 6 bases and 2 bases, there was a span of 10 bases. The V gene's germline CDR1 is SQVTM and CDR2 ANQGSEA. The CDR3 has 12 amino acids. The CDR3 here is CSVGTLNTEAFF. The CDR3 coding sequence is TGCAGCGTAGGGACACTAAACACTGAAGCTTTCTTT.

This clone has a handful of counts. This chain connects TRBV7-9 to TRBJ1-1, with D unclear. Germline CDR1 reads SEHNR; CDR2 reads FQNEAQ (reference sequence). Trimming took off 5 bases at V and 11 bases at J, with 21 bases between the two ends. The CDR3 extends over 14 amino acids. CDR3 in amino acids: CASSPFLVSGYAFF. For the CDR3, the DNA is TGTGCCAGCAGCCCTTTTCTTGTTTCGGGTTATGCTTTCTTT.

The genes are TRBV19 and TRBJ1-5; D call uncertain. Looked up from germline, CDR1 is LNHDA and CDR2 is SQIVND (reference sequence). The CDR3 length is 15 residues. Deletions cut 6 bases from V and 2 bases from J, with 14 bases between. CDR3 nucleotides: TGTGCCAGTAGAGACCTACTACGGGGCAATCAGCCCCAGCATTTT. Translating it yields CASRDLLRGNQPQHF.

The V and J genes are TRBV6-4 and TRBJ2-7, with 16 bases that match TRBD2. The germline gives CDR1 MRHNA, CDR2 SNTAGT. The length of the CDR3 is 14 residues. Trimming cost V 4 bases and J 9 bases; bases outside gene matches: 3. The CDR3 loop is CASSAGLAGGRQYF. The CDR3 DNA follows: TGTGCCAGCAGTGCGGGACTAGCGGGAGGGCGGCAGTACTTC.

The chain has TRBV10-2 and TRBJ2-1, with 11 bases aligning to TRBD2. V lost 6 bases and J lost 0; bases outside the gene matches: 4. The CDR3 is made up of 16 amino acids. Looked up from germline, CDR1 is WSHSY and CDR2 is SAAADI. The CDR3 sequence: CASSPLAGGSYNEQFF. The CDR3 coding sequence is TGCGCCAGCAGCCCTCTAGCGGGAGGCTCCTACAATGAGCAGTTCTTC.

V and J are TRBV4-2 and TRBJ2-1, with a possible D match to TRBD1 (5 bases). Trimming removed 3 bases at V and 3 bases at J, with 9 bases between. The CDR3 contains 14 residues. Germline V gene data show CDR1 as LGHNA and CDR2 as YNFKEQ. CDR3 residues: CASSQTQGYNEQFF. The CDR3 nucleotides are TGTGCCAGCAGCCAGACTCAGGGCTACAATGAGCAGTTCTTC.

The rearrangement uses TRBV14 and TRBJ1-5; D not resolved. Germline V gene sequence: CDR1 SGHDN, CDR2 FVKESK. The length of the CDR3 is 13 residues. Trimming stripped 1 base from V and 7 bases from J, with 8 bases between. This CDR3 reads CASSQGPGQPQHF. The CDR3 nucleotides read TGTGCCAGCAGCCAAGGTCCGGGGCAGCCCCAGCATTTT.

V gene TRBV6-1 combines with J gene TRBJ2-5; 13 bases match TRBD2. V lost 6 bases to trimming and J lost 7 bases; unmatched junction nucleotides: 8. Germline V lookup: CDR1 MNHNS, CDR2 SASEGT. The length of the CDR3 is 15 residues. The CDR3 nucleotides read TGTGCCAGCAGCGTCGGACTAGCGGGGGTAGGGACCCAGTACTTC. This encodes CASSVGLAGVGTQYF.

The chain is built from TRBV28 and TRBJ2-1; TRBD1 is a possible D gene (5 bases). Trimming removed 4 bases from V and 0 bases from J, with 13 bases in between. This CDR3 region has 16 residues. CDR1 and CDR2 (germline): MDHEN, SYDVKM. CDR3 bases: TGTGCCAGCAGTTCCCTGACAGAGAGCTCCTACAATGAGCAGTTCTTC. Its translation: CASSSLTESSYNEQFF.

This rearrangement joins TRBV4-1 to TRBJ1-1, with a weak D call TRBD1 (5 bases). CDR1 and CDR2 from the germline V gene are MGHRA and YSYEKL. The ends were cut back, 1 base at V and 5 bases at J, with 14 bases in the middle. The CDR3 sequence is 15 residues long. The CDR3 reads CASSQVSSGGTEAFF. CDR3 coding DNA: TGCGCCAGCAGCCAAGTTAGCTCCGGGGGGACTGAAGCTTTCTTT.

The genes are TRBV7-3 and TRBJ2-3; a possible D gene is TRBD2 (5 bases). This CDR3 is 18 amino acids long. The V gene's germline CDR1 is SGHTA and CDR2 FQGTGA. The germline V and J ends were trimmed by 1 base and 2 bases, with 19 bases remaining between them. In nucleotides, the CDR3 is TGTGCCAGCAGCTTAAATCCCCCGGGATCGGGCACCACAGATACGCAGTATTTT. It yields the protein CASSLNPPGSGTTDTQYF.

The rearrangement uses TRBV5-1 and TRBJ2-1; no firm D call. The CDR3 has 15 residues. The V gene lost 4 bases and the J gene lost 0 bases, with 11 bases spanning the gap. Germline CDR1 is SGHRS and CDR2 is YFSETQ. CDR3 coding DNA: TGCGCCAGCAGCACTCCATCGAGCTCCTACAATGAGCAGTTCTTC. As protein: CASSTPSSSYNEQFF.